What follows are 9 T cell receptor beta chains derived from one specimen sequenced in a study of blood T cell repertoires in COVID-19. The table came from immunoSEQ multiplex PCR; TCRdb's copy has only in-frame clones and leaves some out. This sample yields 69,000 or so clones, of which roughly 80% are seen a single time; more than 4.5% belongs to the top ten. The material sequenced was peripheral blood. These receptors all stem from a woman aged 80 or older with active or convalescent COVID-19.

The gene calls are TRBV4-3 and TRBJ1-5; 8 bases align to TRBD1. Germline trimming cut 0 bases from V and 6 bases from J; bases unmatched to any gene: 4. This CDR3 contains 15 residues. Germline V lookup: CDR1 LGHNA, CDR2 YSLEER. CDR3 in DNA: TGCGCCAGCAGCCAAGATCGGCAGGGGGCTCAGCCCCAGCATTTT. It encodes CASSQDRQGAQPQHF.

CDR3 nucleotides: TGTGCCAGCAGTGAAGCGGCAATTCGAAACATTCAGTACTTC. As protein: CASSEAAIRNIQYF. This chain links TRBV2 with TRBJ2-4, with D uncertain. Germline loops: CDR1 SNHLY, CDR2 FYNNEI. CDR3 length: 14 amino acids. The V and J ends lost 0 bases and 6 bases respectively, with 9 bases between them.

Here the CDR3 DNA reads TGTGCCAGCAGTCCCCAAGGCAAGACTAGGCCCTACAATGAGCAGTTCTTC. This sequence encodes CASSPQGKTRPYNEQFF. The V and J genes are TRBV28 and TRBJ2-1; tentatively, D is TRBD2 (6 bases). Trimming removed 5 bases at V and 2 bases at J, with 19 bases between. Germline V gene sequence: CDR1 MDHEN, CDR2 SYDVKM. The CDR3 runs to 17 residues.

V gene TRBV6-2 or TRBV6-3 combines with J gene TRBJ1-1; no clear D gene. V lost 2 bases and J lost 4, with 5 bases in between. The CDR3 is made up of 12 amino acids. The germline V gene has CDR1 MNHEY and CDR2 SVGEGT. The CDR3: CASSYEGTEAFF. The CDR3 coding sequence is TGTGCCAGCAGTTACGAGGGCACTGAAGCTTTCTTT.

The chain recombines TRBV7-2 with TRBJ1-2; D is unclear. The V and J ends lost 0 bases and 3 bases respectively, with 8 bases between them. Germline CDR1 is SGHTA and CDR2 is FQGNSA. CDR3 length: 14 amino acids. CDR3 in DNA: TGTGCCAGCAGCTTAGCGCTAGCGGACTATGGCTACACCTTC. It encodes CASSLALADYGYTF. The full variable domain, its missing parts supplied by reference TRBV7-2 and TRBJ1-2, is GAGVSQSPSNKVTEKGKDVELRCDPISGHTALYWYRQSLGQGLEFLIYFQGNSAPDKSGLPSDRFSAERTGGSVSTLTIQRTQQEDSAVYLCASSLALADYGYTFGSGTRLTVV.

The CDR3: CASSSRQGASTDTQYF. As DNA, the CDR3 is TGCGCCAGCAGCTCCCGACAGGGGGCTAGCACAGATACGCAGTATTTT. This sequence joins TRBV5-1 and TRBJ2-3, with TRBD1 matching 10 bases. The CDR3 is 16 residues long. The germline CDR1 and CDR2 sequences are SGHRS and YFSETQ. V gave up 3 bases and J gave up 0 bases; unmatched junction bases: 4.

The rearrangement uses TRBV7-9 and TRBJ2-1; 8 bases are shared with TRBD2. The CDR3 extends over 16 amino acids. V was clipped by 5 bases and J by 5 bases; unmatched bases: 11. Germline CDR1 SEHNR, CDR2 FQNEAQ (reference sequence). The CDR3 DNA sequence: TGTGCCAGCAGCACCCTGGGGCTAGCGGGTGACAATGAGCAGTTCTTC. Translated: CASSTLGLAGDNEQFF.

The chain links TRBV6-5 to TRBJ2-7; D is uncertain. The length of the CDR3 is 11 residues. The V gene's germline CDR1 is MNHEY and CDR2 SVGAGI. Trimming cost V 6 bases and J 3 bases, with 6 bases left between them. In nucleotides, the CDR3 is TGTGCCAGCAGCAACAACTACGAGCAGTACTTC. This encodes CASSNNYEQYF.

The J gene is TRBJ1-2, the V gene TRBV5-6, with D possibly being TRBD1 (6 bases). Germline CDR1 reads SGHDT; CDR2 reads YYEEEE. The CDR3 length is 13 residues. Trimming took off 0 bases at V and 4 bases at J, with 7 bases between the two ends. The chain's CDR3 is CASSLGGPYGYTF. The CDR3 DNA sequence: TGTGCCAGCAGCTTGGGGGGGCCCTATGGCTACACCTTC. Filled out from reference TRBV5-6 and TRBJ1-2, the complete variable domain reads DAGVTQSPTHLIKTRGQQVTLRCSPKSGHDTVSWYQQALGQGPQFIFQYYEEEERQRGNFPDRFSGHQFPNYSSELNVNALLLGDSALYLCASSLGGPYGYTFGSGTRLTVV.